A single sample is the source of the 25 T cell receptor beta chains below, sequenced in a study of blood T cell repertoires in COVID-19. The protocol was immunoSEQ multiplex PCR, while the TCRdb copy is restricted to in-frame clones and leaves out a portion. The table lists about 100,000 clones, around four fifths of them singletons. Sequencing input: peripheral blood. The receptor set was obtained from a woman in her 70s with acute or convalescent COVID-19.

The chain is built from TRBV7-3 and TRBJ2-3; 7 bases fit TRBD1. The CDR3 contains 13 residues. Germline CDR1 is SGHTA and CDR2 is FQGTGA. The trim removed 0 bases at V and 6 bases at J, leaving 0 bases unmatched. The CDR3 loop is CASSLTRGDTQYF. The CDR3 nucleotides are TGTGCCAGCAGCTTAACCAGGGGGGATACGCAGTATTTT.

V gene TRBV28 combines with J gene TRBJ2-5, with D possibly matching TRBD2 (5 bases). Germline V lookup: CDR1 MDHEN, CDR2 SYDVKM. V lost 2 bases, J lost 5 bases, and 15 bases lay in between. The CDR3 has 15 amino acids. DNA for the CDR3: TGTGCCAGCAGTTTAGCAGGCAGTGCGGGCGAGACCCAGTACTTC. This codes for CASSLAGSAGETQYF.

This chain uses TRBV27 with TRBJ1-1; D remains ambiguous. The CDR3 is 16 amino acids. Trimming left V 3 bases short and J 2 bases short, with 16 bases between. Germline V gene lookup returns CDR1 MNHEY and CDR2 SMNVEV (reference sequence). CDR3 in amino acids: CASSFGQGRGNTEAFF. As DNA, the CDR3 is TGTGCCAGCAGTTTCGGGCAAGGACGGGGAAACACTGAAGCTTTCTTT.

This chain connects TRBV7-3 to TRBJ1-6; D is perhaps TRBD1 (5 bases). Germline CDR1 SGHTA, CDR2 FQGTGA. V lost 5 bases to trimming and J lost 14 bases, with 16 bases between them. The CDR3 runs 13 residues. In DNA form, the CDR3 reads TGTGCCAGCAGCACCTGGGACGGGGGGGCCCTCCACTTT. It codes for CASSTWDGGALHF.

Details on this clone: The junction does not match germline at one end; this may be a read error. Additional DNA sequences in this sample encode the identical CDR3. The genes are TRBV7-9 and TRBJ1-5; TRBD1 aligns across 8 bases. CDR1 and CDR2 from the germline V gene are SEHNR and FQNEAQ (reference sequence). There are 18 residues in the CDR3. The CDR3 DNA sequence: TGTGCCAGCAGCTTAGCAAGGACAGGGTCGGAGGGCAATCAACCCCAGCATTTT. Translating it yields CASSLARTGSEGNQPQHF.

The chain employs TRBV2 and TRBJ2-3; 9 bases align to TRBD2. The junction had 2 bases not matched to a gene; V was cut back by 9 bases and J by 1 base. The CDR3 has 13 residues. Germline-derived CDR1 and CDR2 are SNHLY and FYNNEI. CDR3 residues: CARRTSGTDTQYF. In DNA, the CDR3 is TGTGCCAGAAGGACTAGCGGCACAGATACGCAGTATTTT.

CDR3 loop: CASSPGRDSYEQYF. CDR3 sequence (DNA): TGTGCCAGCTCCCCGGGCAGGGATTCCTACGAGCAGTACTTC. The J gene is TRBJ2-7, the V gene TRBV18; D perhaps matches TRBD1 (5 bases). V lost 6 bases and J lost 1, with 13 bases in between. Germline CDR1 reads KGHSH; CDR2 reads LQKENI. The CDR3 is 14 residues long. Full variable domain (outside the CDR3, taken from reference TRBV18 and TRBJ2-7): NAGVMQNPRHLVRRRGQEARLRCSPMKGHSHVYWYRQLPEEGLKFMVYLQKENIIDESGMPKERFSAEFPKEGPSILRIQQVVRGDSAAYFCASSPGRDSYEQYFGPGTRLTVT.

V usage is TRBV5-1 and J usage is TRBJ2-3; 9 bases match TRBD1. The CDR3 runs to 15 residues. Trimming took 0 bases from V and 2 from J; bases not matched to a gene: 1. Germline V gives CDR1 SGHRS, CDR2 YFSETQ. The CDR3 reads CASSLGDRVTDTQYF. CDR3 DNA sequence: TGCGCCAGCAGCTTGGGGGACAGGGTCACAGATACGCAGTATTTT. Combining the CDR3 with reference TRBV5-1 and TRBJ2-3 gives the whole variable domain KAGVTQTPRYLIKTRGQQVTLSCSPISGHRSVSWYQQTPGQGLQFLFEYFSETQRNKGNFPGRFSGRQFSNSRSEMNVSTLELGDSALYLCASSLGDRVTDTQYFGPGTRLTVL.

This clone was counted between two and nine times. V and J are TRBV19 and TRBJ2-7; the match to TRBD1 covers 7 bases. CDR3 length equals 12 residues. Unmatched junction bases numbered 3, after V lost 8 bases and J lost 2 bases. The germline V gene encodes CDR1 LNHDA and CDR2 SQIVND (reference sequence). The CDR3 region has the DNA TGTGCCAGTGGTACAGGGGCCTACGAGCAGTACTTC. This encodes CASGTGAYEQYF.

This clone occurred a few times. The chain employs TRBV6-5 and TRBJ2-2; 8 bases are shared with TRBD2. Losses at the gene ends were 5 bases for V and 4 bases for J; bases not matched to a gene: 6. Germline V gene data show CDR1 as MNHEY and CDR2 as SVGAGI. The length of the CDR3 is 15 residues. Here the CDR3 DNA reads TGTGCCAGCAGTCCACGGACTAGCCGCACCGGGGAGCTGTTTTTT. Protein: CASSPRTSRTGELFF.

J is TRBJ1-1 and V is TRBV3-1 (or the pseudogene TRBV3-2); the match to TRBD1 covers 7 bases. Losses at the gene ends were 7 bases for V and 1 base for J; bases not matched to a gene: 6. The germline CDR1 and CDR2 sequences are LGHDT and YNNKEL (reference sequence). The CDR3 has 14 residues. CDR3 nucleotides: TGTGCCAGCAAATCCAACAGGGGGAACACTGAAGCTTTCTTT. Residues: CASKSNRGNTEAFF.

V gene TRBV7-9 combines with J gene TRBJ1-3, with 9 bases that match TRBD1. The ends lost 6 bases at V and 4 bases at J; junction bases unmatched: 13. Looked up from germline, CDR1 is SEHNR and CDR2 is FQNEAQ (reference sequence). This CDR3 has 17 residues. The CDR3 sequence is CASRPQGAIPIGNTIYF. CDR3 bases: TGTGCCAGCAGACCACAGGGGGCTATACCGATCGGAAACACCATATATTTT.

This chain uses TRBV5-1 with TRBJ2-3; 10 nucleotides align to TRBD1. The CDR3 sequence is 15 residues long. Germline V CDR1 and CDR2: SGHRS, YFSETQ. V lost 4 bases to trimming and J lost 3 bases; unmatched junction nucleotides: 5. For the CDR3, the DNA is TGCGCCAGCAGCGCACCGGGACAGGGGACAGATACGCAGTATTTT. It is translated as CASSAPGQGTDTQYF.

For the CDR3, the DNA is TGTGCCAGCAGTTTAACTAGCGGGCTCTCCTACGAGCAGTACTTC. It codes for CASSLTSGLSYEQYF. The rearrangement links TRBV27 to TRBJ2-7, with TRBD2 identical over 9 bases. CDR3 length: 15 residues. The germline V gene encodes CDR1 MNHEY and CDR2 SMNVEV (reference sequence). The J segment lost 0 bases and the V segment lost 2 bases, leaving 2 bases of the junction unmatched.

In this sample, this clone turned up once. The genes are TRBV19 and TRBJ1-2; TRBD1 matches 8 bases. V dropped 10 bases and J dropped 8; count of bases not matched to a gene: 9. This CDR3 is built from 12 residues. Germline CDR1 is LNHDA and CDR2 is SQIVND (reference sequence). CDR3 amino acids: CATTDRGKGYTF. The CDR3 DNA reads as TGTGCCACAACTGACAGGGGCAAGGGCTACACCTTC.

The chain combines TRBV3-1 (or the pseudogene TRBV3-2) with TRBJ2-2; D is uncertain. V lost 7 bases and J 3 bases, leaving 3 bases between the germline ends. This CDR3 is 11 amino acids long. Germline loops: CDR1 LGHDT, CDR2 YNNKEL (reference sequence). For the CDR3, the DNA is TGTGCCAGCACAGACACCGGGGAGCTGTTTTTT. It is translated as CASTDTGELFF.

Here the CDR3 reads CASMRIGYEQYF. The CDR3 DNA reads TGTGCCAGCATGCGGATTGGCTACGAGCAGTACTTC. The gene calls are TRBV28 and TRBJ2-7, with D unclear. The length of the CDR3 is 12 residues. V gave up 7 bases and J gave up 3 bases, with 10 bases separating them. Germline assignment: CDR1 MDHEN and CDR2 SYDVKM. Full variable domain (missing parts from reference TRBV28 and TRBJ2-7): DVKVTQSSRYLVKRTGEKVFLECVQDMDHENMFWYRQDPGLGLRLIYFSYDVKMKEKGDIPEGYSVSREKKERFSLILESASTNQTSMYLCASMRIGYEQYFGPGTRLTVT.

The V and J genes are TRBV7-2 and TRBJ2-1; 9 nucleotides line up with TRBD1. Germline V CDR1 and CDR2: SGHTA, FQGNSA. The CDR3 runs to 15 residues. The V and J ends lost 1 base and 7 bases, in that order; junction bases with no gene match: 5. CDR3 in DNA: TGTGCCAGCAGCTTAGGGGACAGGGCAGTGAATGAGCAGTTCTTC. It codes for CASSLGDRAVNEQFF.

The chain employs TRBV4-1 and TRBJ2-1, with 13 bases identical to TRBD2. The CDR3 covers 16 residues. The V and J ends lost 1 base and 10 bases, in that order; junction bases with no gene match: 7. Germline CDR1 MGHRA, CDR2 YSYEKL. The CDR3 bases are TGCGCCAGCAGCCAAGTGGGACTAGCGGGAAGGTCAGAGCAGTTCTTC. Translation: CASSQVGLAGRSEQFF.

The chain employs TRBV24-1 and TRBJ2-1; tentatively, D is TRBD1 (6 bases). CDR1 and CDR2 (germline): KGHDR, SFDVKD. The CDR3 extends over 13 amino acids. Between the trimmed V and J ends, which lost 0 bases and 12 bases, there was a span of 11 bases. The CDR3 here is CATSDLRQVGQFF. The CDR3 nucleotides are TGTGCCACCAGTGATTTGCGACAGGTTGGGCAGTTCTTC.

The genes are TRBV15 and TRBJ2-5, with 12 bases fitting TRBD2. J lost 5 bases, V lost 3 bases, and 16 bases had no gene match. This CDR3 region has 19 residues. From germline, CDR1 is LNHNV and CDR2 YYDKDF (reference sequence). The CDR3 loop is CATSRGTWSSGRVGETQYF. The CDR3 DNA reads as TGTGCCACCAGCAGGGGGACCTGGTCTAGCGGGAGGGTGGGTGAGACCCAGTACTTC.

The chain has TRBV18 and TRBJ1-1, with a weak D call TRBD1 (5 bases). This CDR3 has 16 residues. The V and J ends lost 2 bases and 4 bases respectively, with 17 bases between them. CDR1 KGHSH and CDR2 LQKENI come from the germline V gene. The CDR3: CASSPKRDGGGTEAFF. CDR3 DNA sequence: TGTGCCAGCTCACCAAAAAGGGACGGGGGGGGCACTGAAGCTTTCTTT.

In regard to this clone: The junction shows a germline mismatch at one end, possibly a read error. CDR3 sequence reads: CASSQLLAASFNEQFF. Written as DNA, the CDR3 is TGCGCCAGCAGCCAATTGCTAGCGGCATCCTTCAATGAGCAGTTCTTC. V and J are TRBV4-1 and TRBJ2-1; TRBD2 matches at 7 bases. The CDR3 sequence is 16 residues long. Germline V gene data show CDR1 as MGHRA and CDR2 as YSYEKL.

The V gene is TRBV28, the J gene TRBJ2-4; D is undetermined. This CDR3 contains 17 residues. Trimming shortened V by 5 bases and J by 0 bases, and 17 bases separated the two germline ends. Germline values: CDR1 MDHEN, CDR2 SYDVKM. The CDR3 loop reads CASSPIPRMLAKNIQYF. The CDR3 nucleotides read TGTGCCAGCAGTCCCATACCGCGGATGCTAGCCAAAAACATTCAGTACTTC.

The genes are TRBV10-2 and TRBJ2-7; a weak D match, TRBD2 (5 bases). This CDR3 comprises 15 residues. Germline loops: CDR1 WSHSY, CDR2 SAAADI. The germline V and J ends were trimmed by 8 bases and 2 bases, with 19 bases remaining between them. The CDR3 loop is CASAPGSGITYEQYF. For the CDR3, the DNA is TGCGCCAGCGCGCCGGGGAGCGGAATCACCTACGAGCAGTACTTC.